Following are 15 T cell receptor beta chains from one sample sequenced in a study of T cell changes during pregnancy in multiple sclerosis. The repertoire was sequenced with immunoSEQ multiplex PCR; TCRdb's copy has only in-frame clones and lacks some. The table has approximately 100,000 clones, more than 85% seen once; the top ten hold 3% to 3.5%. Sequenced here: peripheral blood, sampled after pregnancy. The receptors shown here come from a female donor with multiple sclerosis, enrolled in a pregnancy study.

The genes are TRBV9 and TRBJ2-1; the D is unclear. Trimming left V 2 bases short and J 6 bases short, with 6 bases between. Germline loops: CDR1 SGDLS, CDR2 YYNGEE. CDR3 size: 12 residues. The CDR3, as DNA: TGTGCCAGCAGCGTTGCTAGCAATGAGCAGTTCTTC. Translation: CASSVASNEQFF. Full variable domain (rest looked up from reference TRBV9 and TRBJ2-1): DSGVTQTPKHLITATGQRVTLRCSPRSGDLSVYWYQQSLDQGLQFLIQYYNGEERAKGNILERFSAQQFPDLHSELNLSSLELGDSALYFCASSVASNEQFFGPGTRLTVL.

This chain connects TRBV4-2 to TRBJ2-7, with 9 nucleotides matching TRBD2. CDR1 LGHNA and CDR2 YNFKEQ come from the germline V gene. This CDR3 has 15 amino acids. The ends lost 3 bases at V and 1 base at J; junction bases unmatched: 4. CDR3 coding DNA: TGTGCCAGCAGCCAGCCGACTAGCGGTTCCTACGAGCAGTACTTC. It codes for CASSQPTSGSYEQYF.

The genes are TRBV21-1 and TRBJ2-1; TRBD1 is taken as the D call from the table, unchecked against the DNA. TRBV21-1 is listed as a pseudogene. CDR3 size: 20 residues. The CDR3 region is CASSPRDRARPPSSYNEQFF. CDR3 in DNA: TGTGCCAGCAGCCCCCGGGACAGGGCTCGGCCTCCAAGCTCCTACAATGAGCAGTTCTTC.

V is TRBV14 and J is TRBJ2-1; 7 bases line up with TRBD1. This CDR3 has 18 amino acids. V lost 4 bases to trimming and J lost 0 bases; unmatched junction nucleotides: 12. Per germline, CDR1 SGHDN and CDR2 FVKESK. CDR3 sequence reads: CASSPIPGTESSYNEQFF. CDR3 nucleotides: TGTGCCAGCAGCCCTATTCCCGGGACAGAGAGCTCCTACAATGAGCAGTTCTTC. The complete variable domain, with remaining parts taken from reference TRBV14 and TRBJ2-1, reads EAGVTQFPSHSVIEKGQTVTLRCDPISGHDNLYWYRRVMGKEIKFLLHFVKESKQDESGMPNNRFLAERTGGTYSTLKVQPAELEDSGVYFCASSPIPGTESSYNEQFFGPGTRLTVL.

The rearrangement links TRBV4-2 to TRBJ1-5; the D gene is possibly TRBD1 (6 bases). This CDR3 is built from 16 residues. The germline V gene encodes CDR1 LGHNA and CDR2 YNFKEQ. The V end was cut by 3 bases, the J end by 4 bases, with 16 bases between. Written as DNA, the CDR3 is TGTGCCAGCAGCCAGGCGACTCCCCAGGGGAATCAGCCCCAGCATTTT. This translates into CASSQATPQGNQPQHF.

This chain joins TRBV5-4 and TRBJ1-1, with D possibly TRBD1 on 6 matching bases. Germline-derived CDR1 and CDR2 are SGHNT and YYREEE (reference sequence). V was pared by 0 bases and J by 4 bases, with 13 bases between. This CDR3 is built from 15 residues. CDR3 loop: CASSLDGGRSTEAFF. The CDR3 region has the DNA TGTGCCAGCAGCTTGGACGGGGGGCGTAGCACTGAAGCTTTCTTT.

This chain joins TRBV4-2 and TRBJ2-5; weak D call: TRBD2 (7 bases). CDR1 LGHNA and CDR2 YNFKEQ come from the germline V gene. Trimming removed 7 bases at V and 5 bases at J, with 20 bases between. The CDR3 runs 15 residues. The CDR3: CASKVERGGQETQYF. As DNA, the CDR3 is TGTGCCAGCAAAGTCGAGCGCGGGGGCCAGGAGACCCAGTACTTC.

The chain uses TRBV14 and TRBJ1-6; 9 nucleotides align to TRBD1. Losses at the gene ends were 0 bases for V and 9 bases for J; bases not matched to a gene: 6. CDR1 SGHDN and CDR2 FVKESK come from the germline V gene. The CDR3 spans 16 residues. The CDR3, as DNA: TGTGCCAGCAGCCAAGAATGGGACAGGGTGGGTTCACCCCTCCACTTT. Its translation: CASSQEWDRVGSPLHF.

The chain has TRBV5-4 and TRBJ2-5, with TRBD2 as a possible D gene (5 bases). Trimming shortened V by 0 bases and J by 2 bases, and 14 bases separated the two germline ends. CDR1 and CDR2 (germline): SGHNT, YYREEE (reference sequence). The CDR3 has 16 amino acids. CDR3 region: CASSLEASTSQETQYF. The CDR3 DNA reads as TGTGCCAGCAGCTTGGAGGCTAGCACATCTCAAGAGACCCAGTACTTC.

This clone was seen only once. The rearrangement uses TRBV6-1 and TRBJ2-2, with 7 bases aligning to TRBD2. This CDR3 region has 13 residues. V trimming: 8 bases; J trimming: 7 bases; junction bases outside the gene matches: 7. Germline lookup yields CDR1 MNHNS and CDR2 SASEGT. The CDR3 sequence is CASGSGGGGELFF. The CDR3 coding sequence is TGTGCCAGCGGCTCGGGGGGTGGCGGGGAGCTGTTTTTT.

This chain joins TRBV2 and TRBJ2-5, with a possible D match to TRBD1 (6 bases). Germline CDR1 and CDR2: SNHLY and FYNNEI. The V and J ends lost 7 bases and 5 bases respectively, with 11 bases between them. This CDR3 spans 12 amino acids. CDR3 protein: CASTERGETQYF. CDR3 nucleotide sequence: TGTGCCAGCACCGAAAGGGGGGAGACCCAGTACTTC.

The chain has TRBV4-1 and TRBJ2-1; TRBD2 agrees at 8 bases. The germline gives CDR1 MGHRA, CDR2 YSYEKL. The CDR3 has 16 amino acids. V lost 6 bases, J lost 1 base, and 8 bases stayed unmatched. The CDR3 sequence is CASRPLGRASYNEQFF. The CDR3 region has the DNA TGCGCCAGCAGGCCCCTCGGGAGGGCGTCCTACAATGAGCAGTTCTTC.

V and J are TRBV4-2 and TRBJ2-3; 14 nucleotides align to TRBD2. The ends lost 1 base at V and 0 bases at J; junction bases unmatched: 3. The germline V gene has CDR1 LGHNA and CDR2 YNFKEQ. The CDR3 covers 18 residues. The CDR3 DNA is TGTGCCAGCAGCCAAGGGACTAGCGGGGGGCCTAGCACAGATACGCAGTATTTT. Encoded protein: CASSQGTSGGPSTDTQYF.

J is TRBJ1-5 and V is TRBV19, with 7 bases matching TRBD1. Germline lookup yields CDR1 LNHDA and CDR2 SQIVND (reference sequence). The CDR3 is 21 residues long. V dropped 4 bases and J dropped 0; count of bases not matched to a gene: 21. CDR3 nucleotide sequence: TGTGCCAGTAGTACCCCACCTCGACAGGGTTGGCTAGGGGATAGCAATCAGCCCCAGCATTTT. The encoded protein is CASSTPPRQGWLGDSNQPQHF. Using reference TRBV19 and TRBJ1-5 for the parts outside the CDR3, the full variable domain is DGGITQSPKYLFRKEGQNVTLSCEQNLNHDAMYWYRQDPGQGLRLIYYSQIVNDFQKGDIAEGYSVSREKKESFPLTVTSAQKNPTAFYLCASSTPPRQGWLGDSNQPQHFGDGTRLSIL.

In DNA, the CDR3 is TGCAGCGTTGAAACAGGGGGCGGTGAAGCTTTCTTT. Translating gives CSVETGGGEAFF. The V and J genes are TRBV29-1 and TRBJ1-1, with 9 bases fitting TRBD1. The CDR3 totals 12 residues. With 2 bases clipped from V and 7 bases from J, the junction kept 2 bases outside the gene matches. Per the germline V gene, CDR1 is SQVTM and CDR2 is ANQGSEA.